This T cell receptor beta chain was sequenced in a study of vaccination effects on CD4 cells after COVID-19. Points from the study as a whole: Convalescents showed post-vaccine spike-reactive clones that were mainly new vaccine-induced clones.

This clone appeared a few times. As yet, its antigen is unknown. Germline assignment: CDR1 LGHDT and CDR2 YNNKEL (reference sequence). This CDR3 region has 15 residues. With 4 bases clipped from V and 1 base from J, the junction kept 4 bases outside the gene matches. Libraries were prepared by immunoSEQ multiplex PCR; TCRdb keeps only in-frame clonotypes and omits some of them. The sample carries about 46,000 clones, roughly 74% recorded once. It was after approximately 11 days of culture that CD4+ T cells were isolated. SARS-CoV-2 infection was confirmed by PCR in the person between March and December 2020. On days 3 and 7, fresh IL-2 medium replaced half the medium.

The specimen was CD4+ T cells from PBMCs cultured without peptide, collected before COVID-19 vaccination. The clonotype was recovered from a human donor who had a prior SARS-CoV-2 infection. The J gene is TRBJ2-7, the V gene TRBV3-1 (or the pseudogene TRBV3-2); TRBD1 aligns across 10 bases. CDR3 protein: CASSPWDRGSYEQYF. DNA of the CDR3: TGTGCCAGCAGCCCCTGGGACAGGGGATCCTACGAGCAGTACTTC.